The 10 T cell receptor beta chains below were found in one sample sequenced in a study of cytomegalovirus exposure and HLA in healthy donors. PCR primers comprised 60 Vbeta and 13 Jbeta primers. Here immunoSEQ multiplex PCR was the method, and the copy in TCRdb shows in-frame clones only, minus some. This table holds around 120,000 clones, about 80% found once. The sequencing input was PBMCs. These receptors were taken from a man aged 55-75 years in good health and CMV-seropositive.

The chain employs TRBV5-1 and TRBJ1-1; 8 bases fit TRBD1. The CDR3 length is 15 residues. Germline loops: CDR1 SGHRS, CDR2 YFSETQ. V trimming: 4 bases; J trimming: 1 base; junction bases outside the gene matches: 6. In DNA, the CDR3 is TGCGCCAGCAGCACCTACAGGGGGAGGAACACTGAAGCTTTCTTT. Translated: CASSTYRGRNTEAFF.

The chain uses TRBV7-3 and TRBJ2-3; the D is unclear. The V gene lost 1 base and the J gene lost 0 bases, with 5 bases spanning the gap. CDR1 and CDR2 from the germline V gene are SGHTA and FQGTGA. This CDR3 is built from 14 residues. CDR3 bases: TGTGCCAGCAGCTTAAGGCGGAGCACAGATACGCAGTATTTT. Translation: CASSLRRSTDTQYF.

As DNA, the CDR3 is TGCGCCAGCAGCCCCTTGGGAAACAGGGGATTGCAGACCCAGTACTTC. Translated, it gives CASSPLGNRGLQTQYF. The V gene is TRBV4-1, the J gene TRBJ2-5; TRBD1 agrees at 7 bases. The J segment lost 6 bases and the V segment lost 4 bases, leaving 14 bases of the junction unmatched. Germline CDR1 reads MGHRA; CDR2 reads YSYEKL. The CDR3 covers 16 residues.

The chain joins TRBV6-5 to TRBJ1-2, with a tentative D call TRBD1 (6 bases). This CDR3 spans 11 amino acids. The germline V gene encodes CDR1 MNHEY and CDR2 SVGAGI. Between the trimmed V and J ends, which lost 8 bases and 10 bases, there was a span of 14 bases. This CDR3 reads CASWKEGVYTF. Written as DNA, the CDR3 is TGTGCCAGCTGGAAAGAGGGGGTCTACACCTTC.

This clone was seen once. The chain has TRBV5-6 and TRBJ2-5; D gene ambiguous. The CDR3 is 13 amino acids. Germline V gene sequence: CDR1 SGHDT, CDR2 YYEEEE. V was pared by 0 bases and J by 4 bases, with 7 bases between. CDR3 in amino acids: CASSLGAAETQYF. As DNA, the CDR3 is TGTGCCAGCAGCTTGGGGGCAGCAGAGACCCAGTACTTC.

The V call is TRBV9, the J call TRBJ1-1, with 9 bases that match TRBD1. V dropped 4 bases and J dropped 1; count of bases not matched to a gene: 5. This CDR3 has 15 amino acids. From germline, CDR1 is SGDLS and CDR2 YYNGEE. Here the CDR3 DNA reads TGTGCCAGCAGCTTCGGGACAGGGAGGAACACTGAAGCTTTCTTT. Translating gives CASSFGTGRNTEAFF.

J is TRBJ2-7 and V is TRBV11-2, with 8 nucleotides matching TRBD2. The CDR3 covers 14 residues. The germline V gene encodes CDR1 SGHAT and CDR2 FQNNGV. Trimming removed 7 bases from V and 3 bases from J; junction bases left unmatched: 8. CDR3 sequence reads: CASTGGADRYEQYF. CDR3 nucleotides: TGTGCCAGCACCGGGGGGGCAGACCGCTACGAGCAGTACTTC.

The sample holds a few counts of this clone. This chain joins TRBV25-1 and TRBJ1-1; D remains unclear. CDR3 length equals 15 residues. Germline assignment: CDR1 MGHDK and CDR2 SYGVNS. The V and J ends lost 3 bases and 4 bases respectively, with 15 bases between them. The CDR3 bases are TGTGCCAGCAGTGACACCCGACGGGAGAGCACTGAAGCTTTCTTT. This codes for CASSDTRRESTEAFF.

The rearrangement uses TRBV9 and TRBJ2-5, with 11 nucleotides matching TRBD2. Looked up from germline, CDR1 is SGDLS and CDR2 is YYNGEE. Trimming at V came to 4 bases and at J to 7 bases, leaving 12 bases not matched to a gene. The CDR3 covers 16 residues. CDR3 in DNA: TGTGCCAGCAGCCCACGCCTAGCGGGGGGTATGGGGACCCAGTACTTC. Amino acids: CASSPRLAGGMGTQYF.

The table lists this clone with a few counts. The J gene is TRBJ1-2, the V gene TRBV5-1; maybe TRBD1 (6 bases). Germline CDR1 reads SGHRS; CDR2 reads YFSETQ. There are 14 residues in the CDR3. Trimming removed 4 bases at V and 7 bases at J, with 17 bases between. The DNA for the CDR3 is TGCGCCAGCAGCCCCGAAGGGGGTCTTGGTGGCTACACCTTC. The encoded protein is CASSPEGGLGGYTF. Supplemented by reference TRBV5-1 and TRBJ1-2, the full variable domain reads KAGVTQTPRYLIKTRGQQVTLSCSPISGHRSVSWYQQTPGQGLQFLFEYFSETQRNKGNFPGRFSGRQFSNSRSEMNVSTLELGDSALYLCASSPEGGLGGYTFGSGTRLTVV.